This T cell receptor (beta chain) was sequenced for a study of read filtering for tumor transcriptome and immune sequencing (dated by TCRdb to about 2020). Describing the broader study: Of the patients in the cohort, approximately 17 were male and 11 to 15 were female, and their mean age was approximately 66 years, with a range of about 47 to 80. By revised international staging, eight or nine patients were R-ISS I, fewer than 20 were R-ISS II and over five were R-ISS III. After DNase treatment, whole-transcriptome libraries were prepared using the TruSeq RNA Access Library Prep Kit. TCR-region mapped reads per sample ranged from about 4 to 10.27 million with IR-seq versus only about 85 to 1273 with RNA-seq. Using the same bone marrow samples, the study compared TCR repertoires obtained by targeted immune repertoire sequencing with those obtained by bulk whole-transcriptome sequencing. One main goal was a read-filtering strategy for immune repertoire data, in particular deciding whether clonotypes backed by only one read should be removed.

The Immunoverse kit was used to build TCR libraries from roughly 370 ng RNA, with molecular barcoded adaptors covering alpha/delta and beta/gamma chains. TCR library preparation used the same RNA that was used for transcriptome sequencing. Sequencing of the TCR libraries was done on an Illumina HiSeq 4000 with 2 x 150 cycles. The authors' analysis ran thus. TCR reads were aligned to human V, D, J and C references and assembled into CDR3 clonotypes with MiXCR, including quality filtering and error correction. The tcR package in R was used to analyze clonotype counts and gene usage diversity. Raw mapping reads were checked after the RNA-seq reads had been mapped by STAR aligner version 2.5.3a onto the human GRCh37 genome. IR-seq fastq files were randomly downsampled with Seqtk 1.3 to test the effect of sequencing depth on detected clonotypes. TCRdb redid the processing of the public reads, applying fastp at Q25 and MiXCR, and retained in-frame beta chains. Duplicate CDR3 protein sequences are folded into a single record with the most common DNA and genes. For this entry, the V and J calls and clone size follow TCRdb and not the study's own pipeline. The sample table contains roughly 46,000 distinct CDR3 sequences; only one count was recorded for more than 10% of them. About 14% of the sample goes to the ten largest clones.

Every patient had bone marrow sampled at the time of active disease. Ficoll-Hypaque density gradient centrifugation was used to isolate bone marrow mononuclear cells. To remove myeloma plasma cells, the cells were labeled with CD138 magnetic microbeads on a MACS separator, and CD138-negative cells were then collected by negative selection. Flow cytometry with CD138 antibodies on an Attune NxT was used to check how pure the isolated cells were. TRIzol reagent was used to extract total RNA, which was then quantified with a NanoDrop spectrophotometer. For each patient, the CD138-negative bone marrow sample underwent paired RNA-seq and IR-seq. Ten or more counts support this clonotype. There is no known antigen for this receptor. Per-nucleotide qualities are absent, and no much larger clonotype sits a single base away. Overall study outcomes, separate from this receptor: Clonotypes were captured by IR-seq at much higher depth and more reliably than by RNA-seq, and smaller IR-seq throughput was sufficient for identification of most shared clonotypes. Single-read clonotypes made up approximately 84% of clonotypes but only about 4% of total reads in IR-seq, compared with more than 65% of clonotypes and more than 40% of reads in RNA-seq. Rather than purified T cells, the sorted CD138-negative fraction was a mixed bone marrow immune population. The correlation between IR-seq and RNA-seq shared clonotype proportions was increased by removal of single-read clonotypes.

At the junction V is shortened by 5 bases and J by 0 bases, with 15 bases in between. The CDR3, cysteine through phenylalanine, is 15 amino acids long. The only DNA kept is the CDR3, 45 bases in frame from the first base. CDR1 and CDR2 were assigned from the germline V gene as SGHTS and YDEGEE. The sequence was obtained from a donor over 35 with multiple myeloma. The sequencing input was a population of CD138-negative cells sorted from bone marrow. Read against the paper, the sample's cell subset or site label means: bone marrow mononuclear cells depleted of CD138+ plasma/myeloma cells by negative magnetic selection. The rearrangement combines TRBV5-8 with TRBJ2-7, and possibly TRBD1, on 5 matching bases. The sequenced DNA is TGTGCCAGCAGTGAGGCTATAGGGGACTCCTACGAGCAGTACTTC. Its coded protein is CASSEAIGDSYEQYF.